What follows are 20 T cell receptor beta chains derived from one specimen sequenced in a study of liver allograft versus peripheral blood T cells (TCRdb year 2020). For context, the study as a whole: In liver transplant recipients, the study looked at T cell receptor repertoires in the peripheral blood and set them against the repertoires found within the transplanted livers.

The run used an Illumina MiSeq. TCRdb handled the public reads itself, with Q25 trimming in fastp and clone calling in MiXCR, and kept productive beta chains. CDR3 protein sequences are deduplicated, and each keeps its most common genes and DNA. For this sample the table gives about 9,200 distinct CDR3 sequences, of which approximately 19% were detected only once. The ten largest clonotypes hold 1.7% of the sample. The receptors were gathered from a human patient who had a liver transplant. Following a transplant, some T lymphocytes may have been derived from the graft donor.

The gene calls are TRBV4-2 and TRBJ2-3; D not certain. Germline V gene data show CDR1 as LGHNA and CDR2 as YNFKEQ. The CDR3 has 12 amino acids. The ends were cut back, 4 bases at V and 6 bases at J, with 8 bases in the middle. The CDR3 is CASSPDSDTQYF. The CDR3 nucleotides are TGTGCCAGCAGCCCCGACTCCGATACGCAGTATTTT.

This clonotype is medium-sized (0.01 to 0.1%) in the sample. This chain links TRBV9 with TRBJ1-1, with a tentative D call TRBD1 (5 bases). The germline V gene has CDR1 SGDLS and CDR2 YYNGEE. The CDR3 sequence is 16 residues long. V lost 0 bases, J lost 2 bases, and 14 bases lay in between. CDR3 amino acids: CASSVATGGLNTEAFF. As DNA, the CDR3 is TGTGCCAGCAGCGTAGCTACGGGGGGTCTCAACACTGAAGCTTTCTTT.

By share of the sample, this clonotype is medium-sized. In nucleotides, the CDR3 is TGTGCCAGTAGCACTACGGGGGGCGGGAGGAGGAACAATGAGCAGTTCTTC. As protein: CASSTTGGGRRNNEQFF. This chain uses TRBV19 with TRBJ2-1, with 8 bases aligning to TRBD2. The germline CDR1 and CDR2 sequences are LNHDA and SQIVND (reference sequence). The CDR3 is 17 residues long. The trim removed 6 bases at V and 5 bases at J, leaving 15 bases unmatched.

By share, this clonotype ranks as medium-sized. The rearrangement links TRBV27 to TRBJ1-6; 9 bases align to TRBD1. The CDR3 contains 14 residues. Germline values: CDR1 MNHEY, CDR2 SMNVEV (reference sequence). V was clipped by 6 bases and J by 8 bases; unmatched bases: 5. The CDR3 protein is CASRSGTGYSPLHF. In DNA, the CDR3 is TGTGCCAGCAGATCCGGGACAGGGTATTCACCCCTCCACTTT.

In this sample, this clonotype is medium-sized. The CDR3 here is CASSSPWDEQFF. The CDR3 nucleotides read TGTGCCAGCAGTTCCCCTTGGGATGAGCAGTTCTTC. The J gene is TRBJ2-1, the V gene TRBV6-6; D is ambiguous. Per germline, CDR1 MNHNY and CDR2 SVGAGI (reference sequence). Trimming pared 4 bases from V and 8 bases from J, leaving 9 bases between. This CDR3 has 12 residues.

In this sample, this clonotype is medium-sized. The CDR3 reads CSVGGDGNEKLFF. The CDR3 DNA reads as TGCAGCGTTGGGGGGGACGGTAATGAAAAACTGTTTTTT. The chain employs TRBV29-1 and TRBJ1-4; weak D call: TRBD1 (5 bases). Looked up from germline, CDR1 is SQVTM and CDR2 is ANQGSEA. This CDR3 is built from 13 residues. The germline V and J ends were trimmed by 4 bases and 4 bases, with 10 bases remaining between them. Full variable domain (rest looked up from reference TRBV29-1 and TRBJ1-4): SAVISQKPSRDICQRGTSLTIQCQVDSQVTMMFWYRQQPGQSLTLIATANQGSEATYESGFVIDKFPISRPNLTFSTLTVSNMSPEDSSIYLCSVGGDGNEKLFFGSGTQLSVL.

By share, this clonotype ranks as medium-sized. The V and J genes are TRBV29-1 and TRBJ2-1; D is perhaps TRBD1 (5 bases). CDR1 SQVTM and CDR2 ANQGSEA come from the germline V gene. The CDR3 is made up of 13 amino acids. Trimming took 7 bases from V and 2 from J, leaving 12 bases between them. CDR3 DNA: TGCAGCGCAGGGCGATGGGCCTACAATGAGCAGTTCTTC. Amino acid sequence: CSAGRWAYNEQFF.

The chain couples TRBV20-1 to TRBJ1-5; the D gene is possibly TRBD1 (5 bases). The V gene's germline CDR1 is DFQATT and CDR2 SNEGSKA (reference sequence). This CDR3 comprises 15 residues. Deletions cut 4 bases from V and 1 base from J, with 14 bases between. Written as DNA, the CDR3 is TGCAGTGCTATTACAGACAGTGGGAGCAATCAGCCCCAGCATTTT. Its translation is CSAITDSGSNQPQHF.

This clonotype was observed a handful of times. The V gene is TRBV12-3 or TRBV12-4, the J gene TRBJ2-5; tentatively, D is TRBD1 or TRBD2 (5 bases each). V lost 5 bases and J 4 bases, leaving 17 bases between the germline ends. The CDR3 length is 15 residues. The CDR3 reads CASSRTGFQGETQYF. The CDR3 DNA reads as TGTGCCAGCAGTCGTACGGGGTTTCAGGGAGAGACCCAGTACTTC.

Judged by abundance, this clonotype is medium-sized. This chain links TRBV19 with TRBJ2-2; the D gene is possibly TRBD1 (6 bases). Trimming cost V 5 bases and J 7 bases, with 20 bases left between them. The CDR3 has 16 residues. Per the germline V gene, CDR1 is LNHDA and CDR2 is SQIVND (reference sequence). CDR3 loop: CASSSWRTGQIGELFF. For the CDR3, the DNA is TGTGCCAGTAGTTCATGGAGGACGGGACAAATCGGGGAGCTGTTTTTT.

This clonotype was recorded a few times. The CDR3 bases are TGTGCCAGCAGCTTAGTAGCGGGAGCGCAAAACAAAAACATTCAGTACTTC. Its protein is CASSLVAGAQNKNIQYF. The chain joins TRBV7-9 to TRBJ2-4; 9 bases are a match to TRBD2. V was pared by 1 base and J by 3 bases, with 7 bases of the junction left unmatched. This CDR3 region has 17 residues. CDR1 and CDR2 from the germline V gene are SEHNR and FQNEAQ (reference sequence). Based on the CDR3 plus reference TRBV7-9 and TRBJ2-4, the full variable domain is DTGVSQNPRHKITKRGQNVTFRCDPISEHNRLYWYRQTLGQGPEFLTYFQNEAQLEKSRLLSDRFSAERPKGSFSTLEIQRTEQGDSAMYLCASSLVAGAQNKNIQYFGAGTRLSVL.

The chain employs TRBV14 and TRBJ1-2; no firm D call. Germline CDR1 is SGHDN and CDR2 is FVKESK. The CDR3 runs to 13 residues. V shed 1 base and J shed 3 bases, with 6 bases lying between them. Here the CDR3 reads CASSQGTDYGYTF. CDR3 coding DNA: TGTGCCAGCAGCCAAGGGACGGACTATGGCTACACCTTC.

By frequency in the sample, this clonotype is medium-sized. The CDR3 sequence: CATSDFGSSGANVLTF. The CDR3 DNA sequence: TGTGCCACCAGTGATTTCGGCTCCTCTGGGGCCAACGTCCTGACTTTC. The rearrangement uses TRBV24-1 and TRBJ2-6; the D is unclear. The V end was cut by 1 base, the J end by 0 bases, with 6 bases between. The germline CDR1 and CDR2 sequences are KGHDR and SFDVKD. The CDR3 is 16 residues long.

This clonotype was detected many times. The V and J genes are TRBV6-5 and TRBJ1-2; no reliable D call. The CDR3 runs 15 residues. V was pared by 0 bases and J by 0 bases, with 8 bases between. From germline, CDR1 is MNHEY and CDR2 SVGAGI. The CDR3 region is CASSYSTRTNYGYTF. CDR3 in DNA: TGTGCCAGCAGTTACTCGACCAGGACTAACTATGGCTACACCTTC.

This clonotype is medium-sized (0.01 to 0.1%) in the sample. This chain links TRBV19 with TRBJ1-2; 7 bases align to TRBD1. J was trimmed by 0 bases and V by 9 bases; bases with no gene match: 13. The CDR3 covers 16 residues. Per germline, CDR1 LNHDA and CDR2 SQIVND (reference sequence). DNA for the CDR3: TGTGCCAGAAACAGACAGGGACTTCTTTCTAACTATGGCTACACCTTC. It is translated as CARNRQGLLSNYGYTF. The entire variable domain, with the rest obtained from reference TRBV19 and TRBJ1-2, is as follows: DGGITQSPKYLFRKEGQNVTLSCEQNLNHDAMYWYRQDPGQGLRLIYYSQIVNDFQKGDIAEGYSVSREKKESFPLTVTSAQKNPTAFYLCARNRQGLLSNYGYTFGSGTRLTVV.

This clonotype has a handful of counts. The V call is TRBV12-3 or TRBV12-4, the J call TRBJ2-3; 9 positions agree with TRBD2. This CDR3 comprises 15 residues. With V trimmed by 8 bases and J by 2 bases, 8 bases remained unmatched. The CDR3 nucleotides read TGTGCCAGCTCATGGGCTAGCGGGATCACAGATACGCAGTATTTT. It codes for CASSWASGITDTQYF.

This clonotype is deemed medium-sized. This chain links TRBV6-1 with TRBJ2-7; 10 nucleotides align to TRBD1. Germline loops: CDR1 MNHNS, CDR2 SASEGT. The CDR3 has 13 amino acids. The junction had 6 bases not matched to a gene; V was cut back by 6 bases and J by 7 bases. The CDR3: CASSRQGAWEQYF. For the CDR3, the DNA is TGTGCCAGCAGCCGACAGGGGGCGTGGGAGCAGTACTTC.

The V call is TRBV11-2, the J call TRBJ2-7, with D possibly TRBD1 on 7 matching bases. Trimming took 5 bases from V and 7 from J, leaving 24 bases between them. The V gene's germline CDR1 is SGHAT and CDR2 FQNNGV. This CDR3 is 16 amino acids long. CDR3 nucleotides: TGTGCCAGCAGCCTTGGGCAGGGGGACCTACGGGGGGAGCAGTACTTC. Translating gives CASSLGQGDLRGEQYF.

This clonotype has just a few counts. The rearrangement links TRBV11-2 to TRBJ1-2; D perhaps matches TRBD1 (6 bases). Trimming took off 3 bases at V and 2 bases at J, with 7 bases between the two ends. The germline gives CDR1 SGHAT, CDR2 FQNNGV. The CDR3 loop spans 13 amino acids. In nucleotides, the CDR3 is TGTGCCAGCAGCTTGGGGGGCAACTATGGCTACACCTTC. This gives the protein CASSLGGNYGYTF.

The V and J genes are TRBV5-6 and TRBJ1-1, with no clear D. Germline V gives CDR1 SGHDT, CDR2 YYEEEE. V dropped 3 bases and J dropped 4 bases, with 7 bases sitting between them. The CDR3 length is 12 residues. The CDR3 reads CASSSIPTEAFF. The CDR3 region has the DNA TGTGCCAGCAGCTCGATCCCCACTGAAGCTTTCTTT.